This T cell receptor (beta chain) derives from a study of T cells in Graves' hyperthyroidism and ophthalmopathy. Study-wide results and caveats: Ophthalmopathy was identified by the model a median roughly six months ahead of onset.

The CDR3 is 14 amino acids. Germline loops: CDR1 ENHRY, CDR2 SYGVKD. V gave up 4 bases and J gave up 1 base, with 8 bases separating them. Amplified TCR beta CDR3 regions derived from RNA transcripts. Initially, a first-round RT-PCR of the TCR CDR3 employed the HTBI primer set. MiXCR, run by TCRdb on the multiplex PCR reads, gives a single entry per CDR3 protein. The profile shows 300,000 to 450,000 distinct CDR3 sequences, more than 14% of them singletons. Clinical symptoms, serum thyroxine, TRAb, thyroid ultrasound and orbital computed tomography established diagnosis. This clonotype has at least ten counts. Antigen specificity is unknown.

The clonotype comes from a woman aged 30 to 39 with Graves' ophthalmopathy. V gene TRBV10-3 combines with J gene TRBJ1-5, with unresolved D. Input material: blood. In nucleotides, the CDR3 is TGTGCCATCAGTGCAGGCGGAAGCAATCAGCCCCAGCATTTT. Translated, it gives CAISAGGSNQPQHF.